This TCR beta chain appears in the sequencing data of a study of blood T cell repertoires in COVID-19. The assay was immunoSEQ multiplex PCR, and TCRdb's table has in-frame clones only and misses some. This sample has more than 20,000 clones; 85% to 90% occur once, and the top ten carry around 11%. The CDR3 has 20 residues. This chain uses TRBV21-1 with TRBJ2-3; whether TRBD2, the table's D call, matches the DNA was not checked. TRBV21-1 is noted as a pseudogene. This clonotype originated in a man between 65 and 85 years old with acute or convalescent COVID-19. The sample was peripheral blood. CDR3: CASSKEGSGGKKSSTDTQYF. The CDR3 nucleotides are TGTGCCAGCAGCAAAGAAGGTAGCGGGGGGAAAAAATCTAGCACAGATACGCAGTATTTT.